Only one count was recorded for the clone carrying this T cell receptor (beta chain). The source of the sample is a study of brain T cells in children with intractable seizures. Germline lookup yields CDR1 SGHVS and CDR2 FQNEAQ. The CDR3 consists of 17 residues. Trimming at V came to 5 bases and at J to 0 bases, leaving 12 bases not matched to a gene. Using immunoSEQ multiplex PCR, the repertoire was profiled, and TCRdb retains in-frame clones only, with some absent. The data contain about 110,000 clones, roughly 94% of them singletons. This chain connects TRBV7-8 to TRBJ2-7; 8 bases align to TRBD2. The origin of this receptor is a boy under three years old with hemimegalencephaly and intractable seizures. The specimen was peripheral blood, collected at surgery. As DNA, the CDR3 is TGTGCCAGCAGCCGCGGGACTAGGTCTCACGCCTCCTACGAGCAGTACTTC. Translating gives CASSRGTRSHASYEQYF.